This T cell receptor beta chain was sequenced for a study of Graves' ophthalmopathy and Graves' hyperthyroidism. Study as a whole: No ophthalmopathy within 18 months of follow-up signified stable hyperthyroidism.

The CDR3 runs to 15 residues. Germline V gene lookup returns CDR1 LNHDA and CDR2 SQIVND (reference sequence). Trimming took off 5 bases at V and 5 bases at J, with 19 bases between the two ends. The study recruited hyperthyroidism patients aged 18 to 65 who were newly diagnosed, under 2 months' duration. In this sample, this clonotype turned up many times. The antigen remains unidentified. TCR beta CDR3 regions were amplified from RNA transcripts. HTBI-primed first-round RT-PCR preceded second-round multiplex PCR. Via MiXCR, TCRdb re-called the multiplex PCR reads, giving one row per CDR3 protein. Here the sample spans 450,000 to 600,000 distinct CDR3 sequences, just under 40% being singletons. Broader study findings: Most thyroid-expanded clonotypes exceeding 0.001 frequency were also found in blood.

The chain carries TRBV19 and TRBJ2-7, with D possibly matching TRBD2 (5 bases). The sequenced material came from peripheral blood or thyroid tissue (not recorded which). The receptor's source is an adult man with Graves' hyperthyroidism. CDR3 sequence: CASSARAKAVNEQYF. Written as DNA, the CDR3 is TGTGCCAGTAGTGCGCGGGCCAAGGCTGTCAACGAGCAGTACTTC.